This entry lists 5 T cell receptor beta chains sequenced from one sample in a study of beta chain features in type 1 diabetes. Of the isolated RNA, all was reverse transcribed, and so the sequenced material was expressed TCRB transcripts. Measured with immunoSEQ multiplex PCR; TCRdb has only the in-frame clones, and not every one. This table has 130,000 or so clones, about a tenth appearing once. Source material: central memory CD4+ T cells from blood. These receptors were taken from a woman aged 35 to 49 in good health.

This clone was seen a few times. V usage is TRBV7-6 and J usage is TRBJ1-1; tentatively, D is TRBD1 (6 bases). The ends were cut back, 4 bases at V and 8 bases at J, with 20 bases in the middle. The length of the CDR3 is 15 residues. In germline, CDR1 is SGHVS, CDR2 FNYEAQ. CDR3 loop: CASSSAQTGIPEAFF. The CDR3 coding sequence is TGTGCCAGCAGCTCCGCTCAGACAGGCATTCCCGAAGCTTTCTTT.

This clone has just a few counts. The chain is built from TRBV5-1 and TRBJ1-2; TRBD1 matches 8 bases. Trimming at V came to 7 bases and at J to 2 bases, leaving 7 bases not matched to a gene. The germline V gene has CDR1 SGHRS and CDR2 YFSETQ. The length of the CDR3 is 14 residues. The CDR3 DNA reads TGCGCCAGCTCTATGGGGACAGGAAACTATGGCTACACCTTC. This sequence encodes CASSMGTGNYGYTF.

The chain carries TRBV5-1 and TRBJ1-1; D unresolved. Trimming removed 6 bases from V and 2 bases from J, with 8 bases in between. Germline lookup yields CDR1 SGHRS and CDR2 YFSETQ. CDR3 length: 12 amino acids. CDR3 bases: TGCGCCAGCAAGAGAGCTAACACTGAAGCTTTCTTT. Protein product: CASKRANTEAFF.

This clone showed up just a few times. V gene TRBV29-1 combines with J gene TRBJ2-2, with 7 bases identical to TRBD1. CDR1 is SQVTM, CDR2 ANQGSEA, per germline. Trimming cost V 4 bases and J 4 bases; bases outside gene matches: 9. CDR3 size: 15 residues. CDR3 region: CSVVNQGVVTGELFF. The CDR3 nucleotides are TGCAGCGTTGTCAATCAGGGGGTGGTCACCGGGGAGCTGTTTTTT.

This clone was detected a few times. This chain uses TRBV29-1 with TRBJ2-3; tentative D call: TRBD2 (7 bases). V lost 4 bases, J lost 4 bases, and 15 bases lay in between. CDR1 is SQVTM and CDR2 is ANQGSEA in the germline V gene. The CDR3 runs to 14 residues. DNA of the CDR3: TGCAGCGTTGTCGGGGGGCAAATAGCAGATACGCAGTATTTT. It codes for CSVVGGQIADTQYF.